This T cell receptor beta chain emerged from a study of T cell responses to AZD1222 COVID-19 vaccine (dated by TCRdb to the early 2020s). Background for the entire study: AZD1222 recipients with second doses at about 4 weeks or about 12 weeks were pooled, because spike-specific TCR depth and breadth did not differ between schedules. Trial participants were enrolled into age subgroups of 18-55, 56-69 and 70-plus years, which contained around 150, 29 and 61 TCR-sequenced participants, respectively. TCR sequencing covered 230 to 250 trial participants: approximately 200 given two doses of AZD1222 and about 26 given two doses of MenACWY control vaccine.

Summary of the overall study and its limitations: The whole spike protein was spanned by vaccine-associated CD4 TCRs, and dominant responses were seen in regions 160-218 and 743-854. Participants were mostly white British, with more females than males. The authors suggested clonal diversity may have been underestimated. The 56-69-year group was small, and its depth increase did not reach significance, likely because of low power. Nearly half of unique spike-specific TCRs reportedly recognized epitopes outside regions mutated in the B.1.351 and B.1.1.7 variants. Conclusions about previously exposed vaccinees are limited because only 5 or 6 AZD1222 recipients were SARS-CoV-2 seropositive at baseline. After two AZD1222 doses, spike-specific TCR breadth and depth were significantly higher than at day 0 and than in MenACWY recipients. Because no day 14 peak-response samples were available, the repertoires could be characterized only after the peak T cell response.

The germline V gene specifies MNHEY as CDR1 and SVGEGT as CDR2. V has 0 bases trimmed and J has 5 bases trimmed; junction bases matching no gene number 4. There are 15 amino acids in the CDR3, from cysteine to phenylalanine inclusive. Only CDR3 DNA is held: 45 bases, read in frame from base 1. The CDR3 regions of human TCRbeta chains were analyzed by immunosequencing. As for the original processing: Repertoire TCRs were matched against a reference library of SARS-CoV-2-specific TCRs generated with the MIRA antigen-specificity platform. Breadth was defined as the fraction of unique TCRs that were SARS-CoV-2-associated. Depth was defined as the fraction of total T cells that were SARS-CoV-2-associated. Each spike-specific TCR was assigned to its reactive spike region and to a CD4 or CD8 class using the MIRA data. Log10-transformed breadth and depth values were compared by one-way ANOVA with Sidak's multiple comparisons tests. Sourced from immuneACCESS, this table was stored by TCRdb with only in-frame sequences that have V and J called. A share of the clones is absent; for the studies checked, an unresolved V gene accounts for under half, and the remainder has no known explanation. Clone size and the V and J calls come from that table; the DNA yielded D and trimming. Here the sample has approximately 130,000 clones; 85% to 95% occur a single time. Approximately 1.8% of the sample belongs to the ten largest clones.

The sample's time point label is to be understood as: baseline before first vaccination. Vaccinee samples came from UK trials COV001 and COV002, including a single-blind randomized controlled phase 2/3 trial of AZD1222 (ChAdOx1 nCoV-19) in healthy adults. For TCRbeta chain sequencing, PBMC samples were collected from trial participants at day 0 and at day 28 after the second dose. As to this clone: No cognate antigen has been identified for it. No qualities accompany the bases; no much larger clone lies one base away.

Sequences were derived from peripheral blood, sampled on day 0 of AZD1222 vaccination. The sequence links TRBV6-2 or TRBV6-3 to TRBJ1-1; 9 middle bases align to TRBD1. The receptor comes from an adult in good health. The nucleotides are TGTGCCAGCAGTTACTCAAGGACAGGGGTAACTGAAGCTTTCTTT. Translated, this gives CASSYSRTGVTEAFF.